This is a list of T cell receptor beta chains from one sample in a study of T cells in Graves' hyperthyroidism and ophthalmopathy. TCRdb processed the multiplex PCR reads anew with MiXCR; each CDR3 protein has one entry. The sample has fewer than 550,000 distinct CDR3 sequences, approximately 25% seen once; the top ten hold approximately 10%. Sequences were obtained from blood. Receptor source: a woman between 25 and 40 years old with Graves' ophthalmopathy. Both conserved end residues are part of each CDR3. A D gene is named only where the DNA matches it firmly. Part of the rows lack a size; the others show once, few, many or a class for expanded clones.

V gene: TRBV9
clone size: NA
J gene: TRBJ1-1
D gene: TRBD1
CDR3 DNA: TGTGCCAGCACCTTTGGGACAGCTTCCACTGAAGCTTTCTTT
CDR3 protein: CASTFGTASTEAFF

V gene: TRBV28
clone size: NA
J gene: TRBJ2-5
D gene: TRBD2
CDR3 DNA: TGTGCCAGCAGTTTTGCCCTTCCGGGAGGCGATCAAGAGACCCAGTACTTC
CDR3 protein: CASSFALPGGDQETQYF

V gene: TRBV7-2
clone size: many
J gene: TRBJ1-5
D gene: TRBD1
CDR3 DNA: TGTGCCAGCAGCGGCAGGACAGGGGAACAGCCCCAGCATTTT
CDR3 protein: CASSGRTGEQPQHF

V gene: TRBV6-2/TRBV6-3
clone size: few
J gene: TRBJ2-7
D gene: TRBD2
CDR3 DNA: TGTGCCACCCAAGCGGGGACCTACGAGCAGTACTTC
CDR3 protein: CATQAGTYEQYF

V gene: TRBV6-1
clone size: NA
J gene: TRBJ2-2
D gene: NA
CDR3 DNA: TGTGCCAGCAATCGGGCAGTCACCGGGGAGCTGTTTTTT
CDR3 protein: CASNRAVTGELFF

V gene: TRBV15
clone size: NA
J gene: TRBJ1-5
D gene: TRBD1
CDR3 DNA: TGTGCCACGGCCAGGGGGCGGTTGGATCAGCCCCAGCATTTT
CDR3 protein: CATARGRLDQPQHF

V gene: TRBV6-1
clone size: NA
J gene: TRBJ1-1
D gene: TRBD1
CDR3 DNA: TGTGCCAGCAGACCCAGGACAGGAATAGGCAACACTGAAGCTTTCTTT
CDR3 protein: CASRPRTGIGNTEAFF

V gene: TRBV6-5
clone size: many
J gene: TRBJ1-5
D gene: NA
CDR3 DNA: TGTGCCAGCAGTTACGATCCCAGAGTTGCTCAGCCCCAGCATTTT
CDR3 protein: CASSYDPRVAQPQHF

V gene: TRBV18
clone size: NA
J gene: TRBJ1-2
D gene: NA
CDR3 DNA: TGTGCCAGCTCAGAAAGACCCGGGACCTATGGCTACACCTTC
CDR3 protein: CASSERPGTYGYTF

V gene: TRBV5-4
clone size: many
J gene: TRBJ1-2
D gene: NA
CDR3 DNA: TGTGCCAGCAGTCAAGATAACAGGGATCTAAACTATGGCTACACCTTC
CDR3 protein: CASSQDNRDLNYGYTF

V gene: TRBV28
clone size: NA
J gene: TRBJ2-7
D gene: TRBD2
CDR3 DNA: TGTGCCAGCACTTCATGGAGCGGGGGCATCTACGAGCAGTACTTC
CDR3 protein: CASTSWSGGIYEQYF

V gene: TRBV6-5
clone size: many
J gene: TRBJ1-1
D gene: NA
CDR3 DNA: TGTGCCAGCAGTCATACCGACATTGGGAGCACTGAAGCTTTCTTT
CDR3 protein: CASSHTDIGSTEAFF

V gene: TRBV6-1
clone size: many
J gene: TRBJ1-2
D gene: NA
CDR3 DNA: TGTGCCAGCAGTGAGGATTTAGGCTACACCTTC
CDR3 protein: CASSEDLGYTF

V gene: TRBV7-2
clone size: NA
J gene: TRBJ1-6
D gene: NA
CDR3 DNA: TGTGCCAGCAGCTTAGGCCAGTATTTTAATTCACCCCTCCACTTT
CDR3 protein: CASSLGQYFNSPLHF

V gene: TRBV19
clone size: NA
J gene: TRBJ1-5
D gene: TRBD1
CDR3 DNA: TGTGCCAGTACCGGACAGGGTTGGTGGAATCAGCCCCAGCATTTT
CDR3 protein: CASTGQGWWNQPQHF

V gene: TRBV29-1
clone size: many
J gene: TRBJ1-2
D gene: NA
CDR3 DNA: TGCAGCGTTGACCCGGACGGAGTAAACTATGGCTACACCTTC
CDR3 protein: CSVDPDGVNYGYTF

V gene: TRBV11-2
clone size: NA
J gene: TRBJ2-2
D gene: NA
CDR3 DNA: TGTGCCAGCAGCTTAGGTTGGGTAGGGTTTACCGGGGAGCTGTTTTTT
CDR3 protein: CASSLGWVGFTGELFF

V gene: TRBV15
clone size: NA
J gene: TRBJ1-5
D gene: NA
CDR3 DNA: TGTGCCACCAGCAGGGGGTCGGGGCAGCCCCAGCATTTT
CDR3 protein: CATSRGSGQPQHF

V gene: TRBV2
clone size: many
J gene: TRBJ1-5
D gene: NA
CDR3 DNA: TGTGCCAGCAGTGAAGGACAGGTATTCAGCAATCAGCCCCAGCATTTT
CDR3 protein: CASSEGQVFSNQPQHF

V gene: TRBV7-2
clone size: NA
J gene: TRBJ2-7
D gene: NA
CDR3 DNA: TGTGCCAGCAGCCCATTGGGCGGACCTGGCTACGAGCAGTACTTC
CDR3 protein: CASSPLGGPGYEQYF

V gene: TRBV4-1
clone size: many
J gene: TRBJ2-7
D gene: TRBD2
CDR3 DNA: TGCGCCAGCAGCCACCAGGGAGGGTACGAGCAGTACTTC
CDR3 protein: CASSHQGGYEQYF

V gene: TRBV4-1
clone size: NA
J gene: TRBJ2-7
D gene: TRBD1
CDR3 DNA: TGCGCCAGCAGCCAAGCCCCGGGACAGGGACCCGAGCAGTACTTC
CDR3 protein: CASSQAPGQGPEQYF

V gene: TRBV7-8
clone size: NA
J gene: TRBJ1-3
D gene: TRBD1
CDR3 DNA: TGTGCCAGCAGCAATCCCGGGACAGGGGGCTCTGGAAACACCATATATTTT
CDR3 protein: CASSNPGTGGSGNTIYF

V gene: TRBV6-2/TRBV6-3
clone size: once
J gene: TRBJ2-7
D gene: NA
CDR3 DNA: TGTGCCAGCAGTTACTCGACAGGCCAGCAGTACTTC
CDR3 protein: CASSYSTGQQYF

V gene: TRBV28
clone size: NA
J gene: TRBJ1-5
D gene: NA
CDR3 DNA: TGTGCCAGCAGTCTCACAGGGATTAATCAGCCCCAGCATTTT
CDR3 protein: CASSLTGINQPQHF

V gene: TRBV12-3/TRBV12-4
clone size: few
J gene: TRBJ1-1
D gene: NA
CDR3 DNA: TGTGCCAGCAGCCCAACCATTGGGACCCGGGAGAACACTGAAGCTTTCTTT
CDR3 protein: CASSPTIGTRENTEAFF

V gene: TRBV20-1
clone size: many
J gene: TRBJ1-2
D gene: NA
CDR3 DNA: TGCAGTGCTAGAGATTTAGGTTGGAGGCAGGGTGTTGACATCTATGGCTACACCTTC
CDR3 protein: CSARDLGWRQGVDIYGYTF

V gene: TRBV6-1
clone size: NA
J gene: TRBJ2-5
D gene: NA
CDR3 DNA: TGTGCCAGCAGGCACAGGGTGGGGGAGACCCAGTACTTC
CDR3 protein: CASRHRVGETQYF

V gene: TRBV27
clone size: many
J gene: TRBJ2-7
D gene: TRBD1
CDR3 DNA: TGTGCCACCTCCTCGGGACAGGGTGTTTACGAGCAGTACTTC
CDR3 protein: CATSSGQGVYEQYF